The entry that follows covers one TCR beta chain sequence. What it binds is unknown. The source of the sample is a study of monozygotic twins with inflammatory bowel disease. The study's findings and limits: Clonotype overlap with others was lower in IBD patients than in healthy twins, a difference that was greatest with disease activity.

TCRdb reprocessed the 5' RACE reads, with one entry per CDR3 protein and no DNA. The sample's table shows approximately 400,000 distinct CDR3 sequences. Sequencing was carried out using blood. The source of this sequence is a human donor with ulcerative colitis or Crohn's disease, or a healthy co-twin of an affected twin (not recorded which).

CDR3 protein: CASSRTSTTVGELFF. This sequence joins TRBV5-4 and TRBJ2-2; without DNA, the TCRdb call of TRBD1 cannot be checked. The CDR3 contains 15 residues. Germline V CDR1 and CDR2: SGHNT, YYREEE (reference sequence).